This T cell receptor (beta chain) was sequenced during a study of cytomegalovirus exposure and HLA in healthy donors. Primers: 60 Vbeta forward and 13 Jbeta reverse. Clones were sequenced by immunoSEQ multiplex PCR, and TCRdb holds only the in-frame ones, with some missing. Of tens of thousands of clones in the sample, approximately 79% were seen once. Germline CDR1 is SEHNR and CDR2 is FQNEAQ (reference sequence). Trimming cost V 1 base and J 6 bases, with 12 bases left between them. There are 14 residues in the CDR3. Sequencing was performed on PBMCs. The chain employs TRBV7-9 and TRBJ1-2; a weak D match, TRBD1 (6 bases). This clonotype was sampled from a woman aged 25 to 39 in good health and CMV-seronegative. The CDR3 bases are TGTGCCAGCAGCTTAGTGGGGGCGGAAGATGGCTACACCTTC. It codes for CASSLVGAEDGYTF.